A selection of T cell receptor beta chains follows, all from one sample in a study of T cell responses to AZD1222 COVID-19 vaccine. Assay: immunoSEQ multiplex PCR; the TCRdb copy retains only in-frame clones and omits some. The sample includes about 190,000 clones, 85% to 90% of them seen just once. This material consisted of peripheral blood, taken on day 0 of AZD1222 vaccination. Receptors were obtained from an adult in good health. Both conserved end residues are part of each CDR3. The D gene is left open where the match is weak. Expanded clones get a size class; other rows say once, few or many, or leave the size out.

>TRBV15|NA|TRBJ1-4|NA
CATSRELGGAKNEKLFF
TGTGCCACCAGCAGAGAATTGGGAGGAGCAAAGAATGAAAAACTGTTTTTT
>TRBV18|NA|TRBJ1-1|NA
CASSPPGTLGTEAFF
TGTGCCAGCTCACCACCGGGCACGCTAGGTACTGAAGCTTTCTTT
>TRBV7-2|NA|TRBJ2-2|NA
CASSLVRGLTGELFF
TGTGCCAGCAGCTTAGTGCGGGGGCTCACCGGGGAGCTGTTTTTT
>TRBV5-6|NA|TRBJ2-3|NA
CASSLALDTQYF
TGTGCCAGCAGCTTGGCCCTAGATACGCAGTATTTT
>TRBV7-2|NA|TRBJ2-3|NA
CASSLGKGADTQYF
TGTGCCAGCAGCTTAGGCAAGGGAGCAGATACGCAGTATTTT
>TRBV6-5|TRBD2|TRBJ2-3|NA
CASSYQSGGSTDTQYF
TGTGCCAGCAGTTACCAGAGCGGGGGCAGCACAGATACGCAGTATTTT
>TRBV11-2|NA|TRBJ2-4|once
CASSLGAKNIQYF
TGTGCCAGCAGCCTTGGGGCCAAAAACATTCAGTACTTC
>TRBV5-1|NA|TRBJ1-6|NA
CASSSAAIPRLENSPLHF
TGCGCCAGCAGCTCAGCAGCTATTCCCAGACTGGAGAATTCACCCCTCCACTTT
>TRBV28|NA|TRBJ1-6|once
CASSFISGVQRGLDSPLHF
TGTGCCAGCAGTTTTATCTCCGGCGTACAGCGGGGTCTGGATTCACCCCTCCACTTT
>TRBV9|TRBD1|TRBJ1-5|NA
CASSGGTGYEQPQHF
TGTGCCAGCAGCGGCGGGACAGGGTATGAGCAGCCCCAGCATTTT
>TRBV27|NA|TRBJ2-2|NA
CASSLYQNTGELFF
TGTGCCAGCAGTTTATACCAGAACACCGGGGAGCTGTTTTTT
>TRBV29-1|NA|TRBJ1-2|NA
CSVEQRVNYGYTF
TGCAGCGTGGAACAGAGAGTTAACTATGGCTACACCTTC
>TRBV7-2|NA|TRBJ2-5|NA
CASSAGSETQYF
TGTGCCAGCAGCGCCGGGTCGGAGACCCAGTACTTC
>TRBV11-3|NA|TRBJ2-2|NA
CASSPGTGLNTGELFF
TGTGCCAGCAGCCCTGGGACGGGCCTTAACACCGGGGAGCTGTTTTTT
>TRBV29-1|NA|TRBJ1-5|NA
CSVRTGTGAEPQHF
TGCAGCGTTAGGACCGGGACGGGGGCTGAGCCCCAGCATTTT
>TRBV5-4|NA|TRBJ1-5|NA
CASSLRPGGNQPQHF
TGTGCCAGCAGCTTGCGCCCCGGGGGCAATCAGCCCCAGCATTTT
>TRBV6-5|TRBD1|TRBJ1-6|NA
CASSYSGGGGSPLHF
TGTGCCAGCAGTTACTCAGGAGGGGGCGGTTCACCCCTCCACTTT
>TRBV5-1|NA|TRBJ1-1|NA
CASSFLGEVEAFF
TGCGCCAGCAGCTTCCTCGGGGAGGTTGAAGCTTTCTTT
>TRBV7-2|NA|TRBJ1-2|NA
CASSLFQAYGYTF
TGTGCCAGCAGCTTATTCCAGGCCTATGGCTACACCTTC
>TRBV10-2|TRBD1|TRBJ1-4|NA
CASSPTGKNEKLFF
TGCGCCAGCAGCCCGACAGGGAAAAATGAAAAACTGTTTTTT
>TRBV15|NA|TRBJ1-6|NA
CATSRRTDSYNSPLHF
TGTGCCACCAGCCGAAGGACGGATAGCTATAATTCACCCCTCCACTTT
>TRBV20-1|NA|TRBJ1-4|NA
CSASRGRGGEKLFF
TGCAGTGCTAGTCGGGGCAGGGGAGGTGAAAAACTGTTTTTT
>TRBV5-4|NA|TRBJ1-2|NA
CASSPREAVTNYGYTF
TGTGCCAGCAGCCCACGGGAGGCAGTTACTAACTATGGCTACACCTTC
>TRBV6-4|TRBD1|TRBJ1-5|NA
CASSDPPGQGAGNQPQHF
TGTGCCAGCAGTGACCCACCGGGACAGGGGGCTGGAAATCAGCCCCAGCATTTT
>TRBV28|NA|TRBJ2-5|few
CASSFGRGAQRETQYF
TGTGCCAGCAGTTTTGGGCGGGGAGCCCAGCGGGAGACCCAGTACTTC
>TRBV6-4|NA|TRBJ1-6|once
CASSPGGGGNSPLHF
TGTGCCAGCAGTCCCGGGGGGGGTGGAAATTCACCCCTCCACTTT
>TRBV27|NA|TRBJ1-2|NA
CASSSSTTSNYGYTF
TGTGCCAGCAGTTCCTCCACCACCTCGAACTATGGCTACACCTTC
>TRBV7-3|TRBD2|TRBJ2-2|NA
CASSSTSGGFDTGELFF
TGTGCCAGCAGCTCCACTAGCGGGGGGTTCGACACCGGGGAGCTGTTTTTT
>TRBV5-6|NA|TRBJ1-2|NA
CASSLQSGVRYTF
TGTGCCAGCAGCTTGCAGTCCGGGGTGCGCTACACCTTC
>TRBV7-2|NA|TRBJ2-3|NA
CASRNGLASDTQYF
TGTGCCAGCAGGAATGGGCTTGCGTCAGATACGCAGTATTTT
>TRBV19|TRBD1|TRBJ2-7|NA
CASSIGTVYEQYF
TGTGCCAGTAGTATCGGGACAGTCTACGAGCAGTACTTC
>TRBV7-3|NA|TRBJ2-5|NA
CASSLTREETQYF
TGTGCCAGCAGCTTAACCAGGGAAGAGACCCAGTACTTC
>TRBV5-6|NA|TRBJ2-2|once
CASSLVTYPHTGELFF
TGTGCCAGCAGCTTGGTGACCTACCCCCACACCGGGGAGCTGTTTTTT
>TRBV2|TRBD2|TRBJ2-3|NA
CASSEGSGRTTDTQYF
TGTGCCAGCAGTGAGGGTAGCGGGCGTACCACAGATACGCAGTATTTT
>TRBV7-3|NA|TRBJ2-2|NA
CASSLTGNTGELFF
TGTGCCAGCAGCTTAACAGGGAACACCGGGGAGCTGTTTTTT
>TRBV12-1|NA|TRBJ2-5|NA
CASLFEGTSGETQETQYF
TGTGCCAGCCTTTTTGAAGGGACTAGCGGGGAGACACAAGAGACCCAGTACTTC
>TRBV5-6|NA|TRBJ1-5|NA
CASSSRDPLSQPQHF
TGTGCCAGCAGCTCGAGGGACCCGCTGAGCCAGCCCCAGCATTTT
>TRBV6-2/TRBV6-3|TRBD1|TRBJ2-7|NA
CASSLGPPGQGSYEQYF
TGTGCCAGCAGTCTAGGTCCTCCGGGACAGGGGTCTTACGAGCAGTACTTC
>TRBV9|TRBD1|TRBJ1-5|once
CASSAGQEGQPQHF
TGTGCCAGCAGCGCGGGACAGGAGGGTCAGCCCCAGCATTTT
>TRBV3-1/TRBV3-2|NA|TRBJ2-3|NA
CASSQGLTPTDTQYF
TGTGCCAGCAGCCAAGGTCTGACCCCCACAGATACGCAGTATTTT
>TRBV9|NA|TRBJ1-2|once
CASSGTGTPNYGYTF
TGTGCCAGCAGCGGAACAGGTACTCCTAACTATGGCTACACCTTC
>TRBV6-1|TRBD1|TRBJ2-7|NA
CASSEVLTGTYEQYF
TGTGCCAGCAGTGAAGTACTGACAGGGACCTACGAGCAGTACTTC
>TRBV19|TRBD1|TRBJ1-5|NA
CASSNAGGKDQPQHF
TGTGCCAGTAGTAACGCAGGGGGCAAGGATCAGCCCCAGCATTTT
>TRBV6-2/TRBV6-3|TRBD1|TRBJ1-6|NA
CASSYRQGDSPLHF
TGTGCCAGCAGTTATCGACAGGGTGATTCACCCCTCCACTTT
>TRBV5-3|TRBD2|TRBJ2-1|NA
CARSLGTGGNGSSYNEQFF
TGTGCCAGAAGCTTAGGAACGGGGGGAAATGGGAGCTCCTACAATGAGCAGTTCTTC
>TRBV24-1|NA|TRBJ2-5|NA
CATSDLEAGSEETQYF
TGTGCCACCAGTGATTTGGAAGCAGGGTCCGAAGAGACCCAGTACTTC
>TRBV19|NA|TRBJ1-6|NA
CASSTQPGGPLHF
TGTGCCAGTAGTACCCAGCCCGGGGGACCCCTCCACTTT
>TRBV6-4|NA|TRBJ1-4|NA
CASSDLRTGLVLFF
TGTGCCAGCAGTGACCTAAGGACGGGGTTAGTACTGTTTTTT
>TRBV12-3/TRBV12-4|NA|TRBJ1-4|NA
CASRDSRSEKLFF
TGTGCCAGCAGGGACAGTAGAAGTGAAAAACTGTTTTTT
>TRBV7-9|NA|TRBJ1-4|NA
CASSPERTAEKLFF
TGTGCCAGCAGCCCTGAAAGGACAGCCGAAAAACTGTTTTTT